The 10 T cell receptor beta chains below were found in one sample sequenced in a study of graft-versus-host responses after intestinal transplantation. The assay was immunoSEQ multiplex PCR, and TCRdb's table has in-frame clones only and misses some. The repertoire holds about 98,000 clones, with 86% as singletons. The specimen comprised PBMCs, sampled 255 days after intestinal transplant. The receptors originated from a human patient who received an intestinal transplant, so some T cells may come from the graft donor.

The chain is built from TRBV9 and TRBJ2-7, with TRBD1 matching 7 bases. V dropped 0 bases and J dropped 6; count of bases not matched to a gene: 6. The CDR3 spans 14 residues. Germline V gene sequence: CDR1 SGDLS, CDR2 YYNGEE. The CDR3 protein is CASSVGGQAGEQYF. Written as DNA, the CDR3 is TGTGCCAGCAGCGTAGGAGGACAGGCTGGCGAGCAGTACTTC.

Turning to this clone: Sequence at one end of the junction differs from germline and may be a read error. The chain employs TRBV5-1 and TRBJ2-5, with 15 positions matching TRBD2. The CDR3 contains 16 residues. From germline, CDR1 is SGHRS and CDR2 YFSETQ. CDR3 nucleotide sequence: TGCGCCAGCAGTTTGGGACTAGCGGGGGGCCAAGAGACCCAGTACTTC. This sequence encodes CASSLGLAGGQETQYF.

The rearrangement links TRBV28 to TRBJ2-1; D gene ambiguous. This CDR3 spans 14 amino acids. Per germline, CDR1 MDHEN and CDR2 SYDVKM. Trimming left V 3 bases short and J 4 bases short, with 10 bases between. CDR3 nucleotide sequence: TGTGCCAGCAGTTTTTTGCAGGAATACAATGAGCAGTTCTTC. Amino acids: CASSFLQEYNEQFF.

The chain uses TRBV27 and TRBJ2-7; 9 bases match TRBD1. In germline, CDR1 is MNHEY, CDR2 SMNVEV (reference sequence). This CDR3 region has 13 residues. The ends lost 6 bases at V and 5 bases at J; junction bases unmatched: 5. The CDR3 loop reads CASSGTGSHEQYF. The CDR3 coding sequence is TGTGCCAGCAGCGGGACAGGGTCACACGAGCAGTACTTC.

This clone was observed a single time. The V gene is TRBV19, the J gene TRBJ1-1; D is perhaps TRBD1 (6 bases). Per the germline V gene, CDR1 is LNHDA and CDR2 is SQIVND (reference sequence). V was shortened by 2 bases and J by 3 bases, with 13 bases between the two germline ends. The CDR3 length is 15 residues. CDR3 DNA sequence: TGTGCCAGTAGTATAACCCCAGGGGCCCACACTGAAGCTTTCTTT. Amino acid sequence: CASSITPGAHTEAFF.

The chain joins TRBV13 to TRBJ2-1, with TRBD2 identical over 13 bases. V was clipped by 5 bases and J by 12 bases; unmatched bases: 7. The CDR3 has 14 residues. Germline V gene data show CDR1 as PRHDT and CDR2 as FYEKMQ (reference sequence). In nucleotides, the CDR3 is TGTGCCAGCAGCCCCAGGACTAGCGGGGGTGCGCAGTTCTTC. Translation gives CASSPRTSGGAQFF. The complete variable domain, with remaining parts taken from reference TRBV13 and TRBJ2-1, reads AAGVIQSPRHLIKEKRETATLKCYPIPRHDTVYWYQQGPGQDPQFLISFYEKMQSDKGSIPDRFSAQQFSDYHSELNMSSLELGDSALYFCASSPRTSGGAQFFGPGTRLTVL.

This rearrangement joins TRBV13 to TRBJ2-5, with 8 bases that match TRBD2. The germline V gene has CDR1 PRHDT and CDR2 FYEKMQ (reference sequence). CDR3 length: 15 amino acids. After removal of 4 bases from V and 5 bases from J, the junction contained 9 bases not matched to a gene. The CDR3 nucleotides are TGTGCCAGCAGCTCACTCGGGGGGGCGGAGGAGACCCAGTACTTC. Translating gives CASSSLGGAEETQYF.

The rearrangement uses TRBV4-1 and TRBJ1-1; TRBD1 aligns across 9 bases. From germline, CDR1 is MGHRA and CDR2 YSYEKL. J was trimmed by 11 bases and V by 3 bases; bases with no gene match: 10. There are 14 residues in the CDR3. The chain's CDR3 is CASSQYPGTGRAFF. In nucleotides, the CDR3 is TGCGCCAGCAGCCAGTACCCCGGGACAGGGCGTGCTTTCTTT.

The CDR3 bases are TGTGCCATCAGTGCCCACAGTATGAACACTGAAGCTTTCTTT. Amino acids: CAISAHSMNTEAFF. The chain has TRBV10-3 and TRBJ1-1; D call uncertain. CDR3 length: 14 residues. Germline V gives CDR1 ENHRY, CDR2 SYGVKD. Trimming cost V 4 bases and J 0 bases, with 9 bases left between them.

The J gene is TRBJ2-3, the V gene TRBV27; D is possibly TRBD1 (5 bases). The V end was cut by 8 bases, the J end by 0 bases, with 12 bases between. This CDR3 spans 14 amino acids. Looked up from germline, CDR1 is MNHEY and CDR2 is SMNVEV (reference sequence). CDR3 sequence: CASCPQGSTDTQYF. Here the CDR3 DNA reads TGTGCCAGCTGTCCGCAGGGCAGCACAGATACGCAGTATTTT.